This is a list of T cell receptor beta chains from one sample in a study of identical twins. TCRdb redid the calling of the 5' RACE reads with MiXCR, one entry per CDR3 protein. The sample holds 1.5 million to 2 million distinct CDR3 sequences, about 32% seen once. The sequenced sample consisted of cord blood. These receptor sequences come from a newborn girl in good health. Each CDR3 is given with its conserved first and last residue. The D gene is left open where the match is weak. The size field is filled for only some rows; it gives once, few, many or a size class.

J gene | clone size | D gene | V gene | CDR3 DNA | CDR3 protein
TRBJ2-1 | few | TRBD2 | TRBV2 | TGTGCCAGACGACTAGCGGGGGGCTCCTACAATGAGCAGTTCTTC | CARRLAGGSYNEQFF
TRBJ2-1 | few | NA | TRBV5-1 | TGCGCCAGCAGCTTGGCCCCCGTGGGCGGGATGAACAATGAGCAGTTCTTC | CASSLAPVGGMNNEQFF
TRBJ2-3 | NA | NA | TRBV7-2 | TGTGCCAGCAGCTCCCCCGCTGAGGGGGGTACGCAGTATTTT | CASSSPAEGGTQYF
TRBJ1-1 | once | NA | TRBV30 | TGTGCCTGGAGAGCAGGACCTGAAGCTTTCTTT | CAWRAGPEAFF
TRBJ2-3 | few | NA | TRBV4-2 | TGTGCCAGCAGCCAAGAGCAGACAGATACGCAGTATTTT | CASSQEQTDTQYF
TRBJ2-7 | NA | NA | TRBV20-1 | TGCAGTGCTGCCCCCGGGCAGGCCGAGCAGTACTTC | CSAAPGQAEQYF
TRBJ1-4 | NA | NA | TRBV14 | TGTGCCAGCAGCCTTCGACAGCGGGAAAAACTGTTTTTT | CASSLRQREKLFF
TRBJ1-2 | NA | NA | TRBV20-1 | TGCAGTGCTAGATTCCCAGGGAACTATGGCTACACCTTC | CSARFPGNYGYTF
TRBJ2-5 | many | NA | TRBV18 | TGTGCCAGCTCACCTTCCCAGGATCAAGAGACCCAGTACTTC | CASSPSQDQETQYF
TRBJ2-1 | many | TRBD2 | TRBV3-1 | TGTGCCAGCAGCCAAGAGCTAGCGGGGGGCTATGAGCAGTTCTTC | CASSQELAGGYEQFF
TRBJ2-4 | NA | NA | TRBV27 | TGTGCCAGCAGTCGGGCGCTCGGGGAAGGCAAAAACATTCAGTACTTC | CASSRALGEGKNIQYF
TRBJ1-2 | few | NA | TRBV5-5 | TGTGCCAGCAGCAGGGAGGGCTTTAACTATGGCTACACCTTC | CASSREGFNYGYTF
TRBJ2-3 | many | NA | TRBV5-1 | TGCGCCAGCAGCTTGGGGGGCTACACAGATACGCAGTATTTT | CASSLGGYTDTQYF
TRBJ1-2 | NA | NA | TRBV6-1 | TGTGCCAGCAGTGATCCGGGTCCCTATGGCTACACCTTC | CASSDPGPYGYTF
TRBJ2-5 | NA | TRBD2 | TRBV12-3/TRBV12-4 | TGTGCCAGCAAGTGGACTAGCGGGGGCCGGAACCAAGAGACCCAGTACTTC | CASKWTSGGRNQETQYF
TRBJ2-2 | NA | NA | TRBV5-1 | TGCGCCAGCAGTCCCATGACTGGGACGGGCACCGGGGAGCTGTTTTTT | CASSPMTGTGTGELFF
TRBJ1-6 | NA | NA | TRBV25-1 | TGTGCCAGCAGTCACGGCCCCAATTCACCCCTCCACTTT | CASSHGPNSPLHF
TRBJ2-1 | NA | TRBD1 | TRBV7-9 | TGTGCCAGCACCCCAGAGACAGGGCCTTCTTACAATGAGCAGTTCTTC | CASTPETGPSYNEQFF
TRBJ2-4 | NA | NA | TRBV18 | TGTGCCAGCTCACCAGGGGTAGGGAACATTCAGTACTTC | CASSPGVGNIQYF
TRBJ2-1 | few | NA | TRBV19 | TGTGCCAGTAGTATGAAAAGGCTAGCTAGCTCCTACAATGAGCAGTTCTTC | CASSMKRLASSYNEQFF
TRBJ2-3 | few | TRBD2 | TRBV20-1 | TGCAGTGCGACGACTAGCGGGAGCTCAGATACGCAGTATTTT | CSATTSGSSDTQYF
TRBJ1-6 | few | NA | TRBV9 | TGTGCCAGCAGCCCATCACAGGGCCCCAATTCACCCCTCCACTTT | CASSPSQGPNSPLHF
TRBJ2-5 | few | NA | TRBV5-6 | TGTGCCAGCAGCTTGAGACAGACAACGTACCAAGAGACCCAGTACTTC | CASSLRQTTYQETQYF
TRBJ1-2 | NA | NA | TRBV5-5 | TGTGCCAGCAGCTTGGCGGGGGAAATTGGCTACACCTTC | CASSLAGEIGYTF
TRBJ2-7 | once | NA | TRBV7-6 | TGTGCCAGCAGCTTAGCCAAGCATCGGGCCAACACCACATCCTACGAGCAGTACTTC | CASSLAKHRANTTSYEQYF
TRBJ2-7 | NA | NA | TRBV20-1 | TGCAGTGCCCCAAGCCCCGGGGTTTACGAGCAGTACTTC | CSAPSPGVYEQYF
TRBJ2-7 | many | NA | TRBV20-1 | TGCAGTGCTAGAGTCCCCTACGAGCAGTACTTC | CSARVPYEQYF
TRBJ2-2 | NA | NA | TRBV3-1 | TGTGCCAGCAGCCAAGGCGGGACCGCAACCGGGGAGCTGTTTTTT | CASSQGGTATGELFF
TRBJ2-2 | NA | NA | TRBV7-9 | TGTGCCAGCAGCTTTTCTCTCGGGGAGCTGTTTTTT | CASSFSLGELFF
TRBJ2-1 | NA | TRBD2 | TRBV5-1 | TGCGCCAGCAGCTTGATGATTAGCGGGAGTGGCTACAATGAGCAGTTCTTC | CASSLMISGSGYNEQFF
TRBJ2-2 | NA | TRBD2 | TRBV20-1 | TGCAGTGCTTATGCTAGCGGGGGGGCCGACGGGGAGCTGTTTTTT | CSAYASGGADGELFF
TRBJ2-1 | NA | TRBD2 | TRBV3-1 | TGTGCCAGCAGCAGGACTAGCGGGAGGTTCTACAATGAGCAGTTCTTC | CASSRTSGRFYNEQFF
TRBJ2-1 | NA | TRBD1 | TRBV24-1 | TGTGCCACCAGTGGGACAGGGTACTACAATGAGCAGTTCTTC | CATSGTGYYNEQFF
TRBJ2-1 | many | NA | TRBV27 | TGTGCCAGCAGTTTTTTTTATTTGAATGAGCAGTTCTTC | CASSFFYLNEQFF
TRBJ2-1 | NA | TRBD2 | TRBV20-1 | TGCAGTGGTTGCGGGAGGTGGGATGAGCAGTTCTTC | CSGCGRWDEQFF
TRBJ2-1 | few | TRBD2 | TRBV6-5 | TGTGCCAGCAGTTCCATACTAGCGTACGACAATGAGCAGTTCTTC | CASSSILAYDNEQFF
TRBJ2-7 | NA | TRBD2 | TRBV11-2 | TGTGCCAGCAGCTTACGACTAGCGGGAGGGGACAATGAGCAGTACTTC | CASSLRLAGGDNEQYF
TRBJ2-3 | NA | NA | TRBV11-3 | TGTGCCTACAGCTTAGTGGCGGGGACCACAGATACGCAGTATTTT | CAYSLVAGTTDTQYF
TRBJ2-5 | NA | TRBD2 | TRBV20-1 | TGCAGTGCTAGAGTCCGGACTAGGCAAGAGACCCAGTACTTC | CSARVRTRQETQYF
TRBJ2-1 | NA | TRBD2 | TRBV2 | TGTGCCAGCCAAGGACTAGCGGGGGAGAATGAGCAGTTCTTC | CASQGLAGENEQFF
TRBJ1-2 | many | NA | TRBV27 | TGTGCCAGCTCGGCAGGTCACTTATATGGCTACACCTTC | CASSAGHLYGYTF
TRBJ2-7 | NA | TRBD2 | TRBV20-1 | TGCAGTGCTATCCGGACTAGCGGGAGCTCCTACGAGCAGTACTTC | CSAIRTSGSSYEQYF
TRBJ1-2 | NA | NA | TRBV7-8 | TGTGCCGGCAGCGTAGAAACAGGGCTGTACACCTTC | CAGSVETGLYTF
TRBJ2-7 | NA | TRBD1 | TRBV5-1 | TGCGCCAGCAGCTCGTTGACCCAGGGGGCGTCCGAGCAGTACTTC | CASSSLTQGASEQYF
TRBJ2-3 | NA | TRBD2 | TRBV10-3 | TGTGCCATCTCCCGGGAGGAGCCAGATACGCAGTATTTT | CAISREEPDTQYF
TRBJ2-5 | NA | TRBD2 | TRBV12-3/TRBV12-4 | TGTGCCAGCAGTTCCATACTAGCGGGGGGTCTTGAGCAGTACTTC | CASSSILAGGLEQYF
TRBJ2-1 | NA | NA | TRBV12-3/TRBV12-4 | TGTGCCAACAGTTTAAGCTTAGGGATGCGCGCGCGCCCCTACAATGAGCAGTTCTTC | CANSLSLGMRARPYNEQFF
TRBJ1-2 | NA | TRBD1 | TRBV5-1 | TGCGCCAGCAGCCTTGGACAGGGTTTCCTTTATGGCTACACCTTC | CASSLGQGFLYGYTF
TRBJ2-1 | NA | TRBD1 | TRBV4-2 | TGTGCCAGCAGCCCTCCGGGACAGGGGCTTGGGTACAATGAGCAGTTCTTC | CASSPPGQGLGYNEQFF
TRBJ2-1 | NA | TRBD2 | TRBV14 | TGTGCCAGCAGCCAAGATAAGGCGGGAGGGCCTTACAATGAGCAGTTCTTC | CASSQDKAGGPYNEQFF
TRBJ2-1 | NA | NA | TRBV7-2 | TGTGCCAGCAGCTTTTCTACCGATCCGTTCTTC | CASSFSTDPFF
TRBJ2-7 | NA | NA | TRBV4-1 | TGCGCCTGCAGCCTCAGGGATTCGGGAGAGCAGTACTTC | CACSLRDSGEQYF
TRBJ2-2 | few | NA | TRBV24-1 | TGTGCCACCGGGACTGCCGGGGAGCTGTTTTTT | CATGTAGELFF
TRBJ2-7 | NA | NA | TRBV6-5 | TGTGCCAGCAGTTACTCGGGGGGTGGATACGAGCAGTACTTC | CASSYSGGGYEQYF
TRBJ2-1 | NA | NA | TRBV11-3 | TGTGCCAGCAGGACATGGGGATCAAATGAGCAGTTCTTC | CASRTWGSNEQFF
TRBJ1-1 | few | NA | TRBV14 | TGTGCCAGCAGCCAAGACCCAAGGACAGCCTTGAACACTGAAGCTTTCTTT | CASSQDPRTALNTEAFF
TRBJ2-3 | NA | TRBD2 | TRBV20-1 | TGCAGCAGGGGGCTAGCGGGAGCAGATACGCAGTATTTT | CSRGLAGADTQYF
TRBJ2-3 | many | NA | TRBV29-1 | TGCAGCGTTGAAGTCCGGAGCACAGATACGCAGTATTTT | CSVEVRSTDTQYF
TRBJ2-7 | NA | NA | TRBV11-2 | TGTGCCAGCAGCGCTGGGCTAGCGAACTCCTACGAGCAGTACTTC | CASSAGLANSYEQYF
TRBJ2-1 | NA | NA | TRBV27 | TGTGCCAGCAGTTTTGGGCTAGCCACGAATGAGCAGTTCTTC | CASSFGLATNEQFF